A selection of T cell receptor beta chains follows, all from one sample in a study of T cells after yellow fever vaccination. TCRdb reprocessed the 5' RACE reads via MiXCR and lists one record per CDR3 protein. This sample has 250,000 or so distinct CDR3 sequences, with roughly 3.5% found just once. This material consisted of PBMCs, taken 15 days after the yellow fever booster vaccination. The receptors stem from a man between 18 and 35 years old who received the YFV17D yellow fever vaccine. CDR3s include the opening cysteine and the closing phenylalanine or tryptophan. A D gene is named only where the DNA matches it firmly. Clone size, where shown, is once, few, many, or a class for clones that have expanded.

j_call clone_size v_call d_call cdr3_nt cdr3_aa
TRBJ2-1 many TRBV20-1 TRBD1 TGCAGTGCCAGACAGGGCTACAATGAGCAGTTCTTC CSARQGYNEQFF
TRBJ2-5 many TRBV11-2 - TGTGCCAGCAGCCATCGGGAGACCCAGTACTTC CASSHRETQYF
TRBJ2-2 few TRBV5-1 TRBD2 TGCGCCAGCAGCTTTCGTTTAGCGGGGGCCTTACTGAACACCGGGGAGCTGTTTTTT CASSFRLAGALLNTGELFF
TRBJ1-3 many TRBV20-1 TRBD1 TGCAGTGCTACGTTTCAGGGGGCTGGAAACACCATATATTTT CSATFQGAGNTIYF
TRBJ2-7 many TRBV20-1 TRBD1 TGCAGTGCTAGAGATTCAGGGGGCTACGAGCAGTACTTC CSARDSGGYEQYF
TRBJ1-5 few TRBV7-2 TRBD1 TGTGCCAGCAGCTTTACGGGACAGGGGGAAAATCAGCCCCAGCATTTT CASSFTGQGENQPQHF
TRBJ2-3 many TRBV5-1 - TGCGCCAGCAGCTTGTACCGCACAGATACGCAGTATTTT CASSLYRTDTQYF
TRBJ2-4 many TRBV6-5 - TGTGCCAGCAGTTACTCGCCGGGGGATAAAAACATTCAGTACTTC CASSYSPGDKNIQYF
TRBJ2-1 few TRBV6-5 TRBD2 TGTGCCAGCAGTTCGACTAGCGGGGTCTATGAGCAGTTCTTC CASSSTSGVYEQFF
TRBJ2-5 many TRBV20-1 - TGCAGTGCTAGAGATTCGTTACGGGGAGGCGAGACCCAGTACTTC CSARDSLRGGETQYF
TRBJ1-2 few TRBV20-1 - TGCAGTGCTAGAGAGGGCTTGAACTATGGCTACACCTTC CSAREGLNYGYTF
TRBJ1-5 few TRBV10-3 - TGTGCCATCAGGGACAGTGGGCAGCCCCAGCATTTT CAIRDSGQPQHF
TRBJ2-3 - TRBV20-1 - TGCAGTGCTAGCGACAGCTTCTCCTACACAGATACGCAGTATTTT CSASDSFSYTDTQYF
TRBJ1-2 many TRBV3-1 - TGTGCCAGCAGCCCTACCCTATTATTACTCGAGGCCGGCGGATGGGGCTACACCTTC CASSPTLLLLEAGGWGYTF
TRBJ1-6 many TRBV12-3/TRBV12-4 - TGTGCCAGCAGTAACGATGCACGGGAGAATGCCTTT CASSNDARENAF
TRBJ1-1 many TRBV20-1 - TGCAGTGTTCAGCGAGAAGCTTTCTTT CSVQREAFF
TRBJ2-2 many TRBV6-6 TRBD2 TGTGCCAGCAATCCAGGGACTAGCGGGAACACCGGGGAGCTGTTTTTT CASNPGTSGNTGELFF
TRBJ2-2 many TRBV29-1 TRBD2 TGCAGCGTCCTTCTGCTGGGGGGGGAAACCGGGGAGCTGTTTTTT CSVLLLGGETGELFF
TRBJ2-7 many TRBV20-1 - TGCAGTGCTAGCTGGCAAACCGGCGAGCAGTACTTC CSASWQTGEQYF
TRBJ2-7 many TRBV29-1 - TGCAGCGTGGTGACAGATTTCTACGAGCAGTACTTC CSVVTDFYEQYF
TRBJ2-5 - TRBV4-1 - TGCGCCAGCAGCCAAGATATTGAGCAGGAAGAGACCCAGTACTTC CASSQDIEQEETQYF